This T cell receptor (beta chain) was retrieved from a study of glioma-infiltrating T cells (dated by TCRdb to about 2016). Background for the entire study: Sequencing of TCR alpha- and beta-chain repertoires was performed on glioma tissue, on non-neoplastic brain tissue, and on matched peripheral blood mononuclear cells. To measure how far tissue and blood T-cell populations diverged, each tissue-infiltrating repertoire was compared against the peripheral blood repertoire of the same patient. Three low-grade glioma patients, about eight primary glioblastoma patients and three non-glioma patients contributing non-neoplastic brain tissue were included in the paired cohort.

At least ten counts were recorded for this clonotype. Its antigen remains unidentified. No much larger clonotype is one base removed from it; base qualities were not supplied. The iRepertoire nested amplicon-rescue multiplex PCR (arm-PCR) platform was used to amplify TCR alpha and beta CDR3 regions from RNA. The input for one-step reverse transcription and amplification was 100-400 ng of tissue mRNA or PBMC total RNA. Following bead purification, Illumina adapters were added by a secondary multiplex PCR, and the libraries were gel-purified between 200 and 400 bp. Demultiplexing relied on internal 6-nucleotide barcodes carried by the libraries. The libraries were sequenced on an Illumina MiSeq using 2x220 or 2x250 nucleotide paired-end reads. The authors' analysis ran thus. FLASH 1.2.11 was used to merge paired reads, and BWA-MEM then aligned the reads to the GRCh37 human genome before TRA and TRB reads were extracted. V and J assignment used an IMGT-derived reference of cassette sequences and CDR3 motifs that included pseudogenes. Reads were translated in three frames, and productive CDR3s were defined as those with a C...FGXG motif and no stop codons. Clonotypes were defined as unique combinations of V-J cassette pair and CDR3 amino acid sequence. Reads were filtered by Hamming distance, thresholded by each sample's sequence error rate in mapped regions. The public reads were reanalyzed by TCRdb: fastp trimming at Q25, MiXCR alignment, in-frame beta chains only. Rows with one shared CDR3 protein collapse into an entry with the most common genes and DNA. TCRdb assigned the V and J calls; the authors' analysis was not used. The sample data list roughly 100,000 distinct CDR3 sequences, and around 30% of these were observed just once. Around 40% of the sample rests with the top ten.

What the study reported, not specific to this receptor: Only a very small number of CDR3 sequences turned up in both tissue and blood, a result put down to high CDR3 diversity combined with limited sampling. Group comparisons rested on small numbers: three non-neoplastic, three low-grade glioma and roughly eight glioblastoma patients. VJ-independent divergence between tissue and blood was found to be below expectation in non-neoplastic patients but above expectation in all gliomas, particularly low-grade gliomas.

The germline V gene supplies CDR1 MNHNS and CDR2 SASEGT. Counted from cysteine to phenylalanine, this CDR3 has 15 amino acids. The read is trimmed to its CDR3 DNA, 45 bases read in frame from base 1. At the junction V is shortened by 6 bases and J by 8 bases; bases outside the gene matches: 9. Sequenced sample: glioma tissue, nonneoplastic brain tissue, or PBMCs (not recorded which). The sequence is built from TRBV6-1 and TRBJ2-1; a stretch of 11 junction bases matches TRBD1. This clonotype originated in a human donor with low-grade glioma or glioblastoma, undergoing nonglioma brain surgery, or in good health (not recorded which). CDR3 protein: CASRTGTGGDYEQFF. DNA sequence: TGTGCCAGCAGGACCGGGACAGGGGGTGACTATGAGCAGTTCTTC.